This is a list of T cell receptor beta chains from one sample in a study of blood T cells in healthy people across ages. Each CDR3 protein is one row after TCRdb ran MiXCR on the 5' RACE reads. The data contain 1.8 million or so distinct CDR3 sequences, about 39% of them singletons. The sequencing sample was made of blood. The receptor source for this set is a human donor in good health. The conserved cysteine and the conserved F or W are not part of the CDR3 here. The order of the fields is D gene, J gene, V gene, CDR3 protein. A D gene is named only where the DNA matches it firmly.

>NA|TRBJ2-1|TRBV7-8
ASSFTSSPYNEQF
>NA|TRBJ1-4|TRBV7-2
ASSFTATNVKLF
>NA|TRBJ2-3|TRBV29-1
SGNVGTDTQY
>TRBD1|TRBJ2-7|TRBV2
AGEGQRSYEQY
>NA|TRBJ2-3|TRBV20-1
SAMGADTQY
>NA|TRBJ2-7|TRBV6-5
ASSYSTAETYEQY
>NA|TRBJ1-6|TRBV7-2
ASSRNRVSKDSPLH
>NA|TRBJ1-1|TRBV28
ASREQSGGTEAF
>NA|TRBJ2-3|TRBV12-3/TRBV12-4
ASGRMGTQY
>NA|TRBJ2-7|TRBV12-3/TRBV12-4
ASSFQGVRYEQY
>NA|TRBJ1-2|TRBV7-9
ASSVDLLYDYT
>TRBD2|TRBJ2-2|TRBV29-1
SAGGGNTGELF
>NA|TRBJ2-5|TRBV11-2
ASILGQETQY
>TRBD2|TRBJ2-5|TRBV7-3
ASSLLAGDETQY
>NA|TRBJ1-5|TRBV5-6
ASSFGPDQPQH
>NA|TRBJ2-1|TRBV4-3
ASSQVGGGPLYNEQF
>NA|TRBJ1-2|TRBV7-9
ASEPEGGYT
>TRBD1|TRBJ2-1|TRBV5-5
ASSFKLQGVTRDEQF
>TRBD1|TRBJ1-1|TRBV25-1
ASKSGQGDIVNTEAF
>NA|TRBJ1-6|TRBV2
ASSGGWGDNSPLH
>TRBD2|TRBJ2-5|TRBV6-6
ASSYSRLAGNYETQY
>NA|NA|TRBV2
ASSDLDSYEQY
>NA|TRBJ2-7|TRBV4-1
ASSSLGLPSYEQY
>NA|NA|TRBV14
ASSQDEQYEQY